These 22 T cell receptor beta chains were all obtained from the same sample, sequenced in a study of control samples from healthy donors and cancer patients. Produced via immunoSEQ multiplex PCR; TCRdb's table is partial and in-frame only. The sample has about 120,000 clones, more than 75% seen once. Sample: blood. All receptors come from a man between 18 and 29 years old in good health.

The gene calls are TRBV9 and TRBJ2-3; D possibly corresponds to TRBD2 (6 bases). The V gene lost 7 bases and the J gene lost 4 bases, with 22 bases spanning the gap. Germline loops: CDR1 SGDLS, CDR2 YYNGEE. The CDR3 is made up of 16 amino acids. CDR3: CASAGLLGHAADTQYF. DNA for the CDR3: TGTGCCAGCGCAGGACTACTCGGACATGCCGCAGATACGCAGTATTTT.

About this clone: Other DNA sequences in the sample encode the same CDR3. This sequence joins TRBV5-4 and TRBJ1-1; 11 bases are shared with TRBD1. CDR3 size: 17 residues. The V gene's germline CDR1 is SGHNT and CDR2 YYREEE (reference sequence). V dropped 4 bases and J dropped 5; count of bases not matched to a gene: 13. The CDR3 DNA follows: TGTGCCAGCAGCCTGCCATTAGGGACAGGGGGTCGGACTGAAGCTTTCTTT. It codes for CASSLPLGTGGRTEAFF.

The chain employs TRBV6-6 and TRBJ1-4; D is unclear. Germline CDR1 MNHNY, CDR2 SVGAGI (reference sequence). Deletions cut 8 bases from V and 8 bases from J, with 15 bases between. There are 13 residues in the CDR3. This CDR3 is CASSDKLFEKLFF. DNA of the CDR3: TGTGCCAGCTCTGATAAACTATTCGAAAAACTGTTTTTT.

The chain recombines TRBV30 with TRBJ1-4; 10 bases align to TRBD1. Trimming took 1 base from V and 5 from J; bases not matched to a gene: 1. This CDR3 region has 14 residues. Germline values: CDR1 GTSNPN, CDR2 SVGIG (reference sequence). The CDR3 DNA sequence: TGTGCCTGGAGTGCGGACAGGGGGAATGAAAAACTGTTTTTT. As protein: CAWSADRGNEKLFF.

This chain uses TRBV4-3 with TRBJ1-2; D call uncertain. CDR1 and CDR2 from the germline V gene are LGHNA and YSLEER. The germline V and J ends were trimmed by 1 base and 7 bases, with 7 bases remaining between them. The CDR3 sequence is 12 residues long. The CDR3 DNA follows: TGCGCCAGCAGCCAAGGACAAAGTGGCTACACCTTC. It encodes CASSQGQSGYTF.

The chain has TRBV27 and TRBJ2-1; TRBD1 matches at 10 bases. The CDR3 is made up of 16 amino acids. Germline CDR1 reads MNHEY; CDR2 reads SMNVEV (reference sequence). The junction had 13 bases not matched to a gene; V was cut back by 4 bases and J by 10 bases. CDR3 nucleotides: TGTGCCAGCAGTTCACCTCCGGGACAGGGGATTGGGGAGCAGTTCTTC. This gives the protein CASSSPPGQGIGEQFF.

This chain uses TRBV6-5 with TRBJ1-1, with a possible D match to TRBD1 (5 bases). The germline CDR1 and CDR2 sequences are MNHEY and SVGAGI. This CDR3 contains 14 residues. V was pared by 7 bases and J by 0 bases, with 12 bases between. The CDR3 spells CASIRQLMNTEAFF. CDR3 nucleotide sequence: TGTGCCAGCATCCGACAGCTTATGAACACTGAAGCTTTCTTT.

The gene calls are TRBV9 and TRBJ1-1; D gene unclear. CDR3 size: 13 residues. Germline V gene data show CDR1 as SGDLS and CDR2 as YYNGEE. V lost 2 bases to trimming and J lost 3 bases, with 8 bases between them. The CDR3 reads CASSVGPDTEAFF. CDR3 in DNA: TGTGCCAGCAGCGTCGGGCCTGACACTGAAGCTTTCTTT.

The chain links TRBV11-1 to TRBJ2-3; 8 bases match TRBD1. The CDR3 is made up of 16 amino acids. J lost 0 bases, V lost 5 bases, and 7 bases had no gene match. In germline, CDR1 is SGHAT, CDR2 FQDESV (reference sequence). The CDR3 nucleotides are TGTGCCAGCAGCAGCGCAGGGGGCCTAAGCACAGATACGCAGTATTTT. Translating it yields CASSSAGGLSTDTQYF.

Comment on this clone: At one of its ends the junction is not consistent with the germline gene, which may arise from a read error. This chain uses TRBV7-7 with TRBJ2-5; possible D gene TRBD1, 6 bases. The CDR3 loop spans 13 amino acids. Germline CDR1 and CDR2: SSHAT and FNYEAQ (reference sequence). CDR3 DNA sequence: TGTGCTAGCAGCTTAGGGGGTCAAGAGACCCAGTACTTC. Translating it yields CASSLGGQETQYF.

This chain connects TRBV28 to TRBJ1-1; D is possibly TRBD1 (6 bases). The germline CDR1 and CDR2 sequences are MDHEN and SYDVKM. The V gene lost 10 bases and the J gene lost 0 bases, with 12 bases spanning the gap. The CDR3 runs to 13 residues. The CDR3 loop is CATQGQMNTEAFF. DNA for the CDR3: TGTGCCACCCAGGGACAAATGAACACTGAAGCTTTCTTT.

The gene calls are TRBV19 and TRBJ2-1; TRBD2 matches at 11 bases. Trimming took 2 bases from V and 10 from J; bases not matched to a gene: 7. CDR1 and CDR2 (germline): LNHDA, SQIVND (reference sequence). The CDR3 covers 15 residues. The CDR3 DNA reads TGTGCCAGTAGTATAAATATAGCGGGAGGGTTAGAGCAGTTCTTC. Its translation is CASSINIAGGLEQFF.

The sample holds a few counts of this clone. The gene calls are TRBV2 and TRBJ1-1, with D hard to call. With 9 bases removed from V and 1 base from J, the gap between germline ends came to 12 bases. Germline V gene sequence: CDR1 SNHLY, CDR2 FYNNEI. The CDR3 totals 13 residues. CDR3 in DNA: TGTGCCAGAGCAGGAGCTTGGAACACTGAAGCTTTCTTT. Translated, it gives CARAGAWNTEAFF.

The chain employs TRBV27 and TRBJ1-1, with D possibly being TRBD1 (6 bases). Germline assignment: CDR1 MNHEY and CDR2 SMNVEV (reference sequence). The CDR3 runs 16 residues. V lost 3 bases and J lost 0, with 14 bases in between. This CDR3 is CASSFDSGALNTEAFF. CDR3 nucleotides: TGTGCCAGCAGTTTTGATTCGGGGGCTCTGAACACTGAAGCTTTCTTT.

CDR3 sequence: CASSRPGLAGYEQYF. CDR3 DNA sequence: TGTGCCAGCAGCCGACCGGGACTAGCGGGATACGAGCAGTACTTC. This chain links TRBV6-2 or TRBV6-3 with TRBJ2-7; 13 bases agree with TRBD2. Germline loops: CDR1 MNHEY, CDR2 SVGEGT. V shed 6 bases, J shed 4 bases, and the junction held 6 bases outside the gene matches. The CDR3 is 15 residues long.

This sequence joins TRBV5-6 and TRBJ1-5, with a possible D match to TRBD1 (5 bases). This CDR3 is built from 14 residues. Trimming pared 1 base from V and 11 bases from J, leaving 16 bases between. CDR1 and CDR2 (germline): SGHDT, YYEEEE. Here the CDR3 DNA reads TGTGCCAGCAGCTTGTGGTACAGCCGGGGGTCCCAGCATTTT. It yields the protein CASSLWYSRGSQHF.

The V gene is TRBV30, the J gene TRBJ2-7; TRBD2 aligns across 13 bases. CDR1 is GTSNPN and CDR2 is SVGIG in the germline V gene (reference sequence). With 3 bases clipped from V and 5 bases from J, the junction kept 10 bases outside the gene matches. This CDR3 region has 16 residues. In DNA form, the CDR3 reads TGTGCCTGGAGCGGACGAAGGACTAGCGGGAGTAACGAGCAGTACTTC. It specifies CAWSGRRTSGSNEQYF.

This chain connects TRBV19 to TRBJ1-3; no firm D call. The germline V and J ends were trimmed by 7 bases and 0 bases, with 19 bases remaining between them. The germline gives CDR1 LNHDA, CDR2 SQIVND (reference sequence). CDR3 size: 17 residues. The DNA for the CDR3 is TGTGCCAGTACATCCCCCGCCGTGTTAGGCTCTGGAAACACCATATATTTT. Protein sequence: CASTSPAVLGSGNTIYF.

The rearrangement links TRBV12-3 or TRBV12-4 to TRBJ1-3; no clear D. The CDR3 runs to 13 residues. The V end lost 7 bases, the J end lost 4 bases, and 11 bases lay between the germline ends. The CDR3 here is CASTMPGGNTIYF. CDR3 in DNA: TGTGCCAGCACCATGCCCGGCGGAAACACCATATATTTT.

The CDR3 DNA follows: TGCGCCAGCAGCTTGGAGCCTATATTGAACACTGAAGCTTTCTTT. This translates into CASSLEPILNTEAFF. J is TRBJ1-1 and V is TRBV5-1; no clear D. Deletions cut 0 bases from V and 0 bases from J, with 9 bases between. CDR1 is SGHRS, CDR2 YFSETQ, per germline. The CDR3 is made up of 15 amino acids.

The gene calls are TRBV7-9 and TRBJ2-7; 7 nucleotides match TRBD1. There are 14 residues in the CDR3. The V segment lost 0 bases and the J segment 3 bases; nucleotides outside the gene matches: 2. The V gene's germline CDR1 is SEHNR and CDR2 FQNEAQ (reference sequence). Written as DNA, the CDR3 is TGTGCCAGCAGCTTAGCGGGACAGATCTACGAGCAGTACTTC. Encoded protein: CASSLAGQIYEQYF.

This chain uses TRBV7-8 with TRBJ2-7; 10 positions agree with TRBD1. V lost 4 bases to trimming and J lost 3 bases; unmatched junction nucleotides: 9. Germline V CDR1 and CDR2: SGHVS, FQNEAQ. This CDR3 has 16 residues. The CDR3 here is CASSSPGTGVGYEQYF. CDR3 sequence (DNA): TGTGCCAGCAGCTCTCCCGGGACAGGGGTCGGCTACGAGCAGTACTTC.